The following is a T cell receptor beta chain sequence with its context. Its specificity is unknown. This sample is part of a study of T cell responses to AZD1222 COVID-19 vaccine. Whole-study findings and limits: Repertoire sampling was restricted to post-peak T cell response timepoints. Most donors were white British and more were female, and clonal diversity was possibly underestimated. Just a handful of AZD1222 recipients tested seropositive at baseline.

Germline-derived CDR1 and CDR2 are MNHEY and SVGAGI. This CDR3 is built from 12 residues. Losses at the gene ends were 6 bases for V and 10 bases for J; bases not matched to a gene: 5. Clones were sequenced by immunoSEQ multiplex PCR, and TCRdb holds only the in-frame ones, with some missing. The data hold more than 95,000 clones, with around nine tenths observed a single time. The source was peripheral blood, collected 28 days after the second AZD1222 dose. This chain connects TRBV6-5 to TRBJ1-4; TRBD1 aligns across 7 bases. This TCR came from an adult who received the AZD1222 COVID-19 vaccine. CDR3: CASRRQGGKLFF. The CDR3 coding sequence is TGTGCCAGCAGGAGACAGGGCGGAAAACTGTTTTTT.